This is a list of T cell receptor beta chains from one sample in a study of T cell responses to AZD1222 COVID-19 vaccine. Libraries were prepared by immunoSEQ multiplex PCR; TCRdb keeps only in-frame clonotypes and omits some of them. The table includes some 140,000 clones, 80% to 90% detected once. Sequenced material: peripheral blood, taken on day 0 of MenACWY control vaccination. The source is an adult in good health. Both conserved end residues are part of each CDR3. For some rows the clone size is stated as once, few or many, or as a class when expanded; others skip it.

cdr3_length: 11; clone_size: -; j_call: TRBJ1-1; v_call: TRBV20-1; cdr3_aa: CSAKYRGQAFF
cdr3_length: 15; clone_size: few; j_call: TRBJ1-2; v_call: TRBV6-1; cdr3_aa: CASSERGQEIDGYTF
cdr3_length: 14; clone_size: -; j_call: TRBJ2-5; v_call: TRBV5-6; cdr3_aa: CASSSSRGGETQYF
cdr3_length: 13; clone_size: -; j_call: TRBJ2-5; v_call: TRBV30; cdr3_aa: CAWSGGYQETQYF
cdr3_length: 13; clone_size: -; j_call: TRBJ2-7; v_call: TRBV12-3/TRBV12-4; cdr3_aa: CASSLGASYEQYF
cdr3_length: 14; clone_size: -; j_call: TRBJ1-2; v_call: TRBV18; cdr3_aa: CASSPQQGTDGYTF
cdr3_length: 12; clone_size: once; j_call: TRBJ1-1; v_call: TRBV29-1; cdr3_aa: CSVGRGLAEAFF
cdr3_length: 14; clone_size: -; j_call: TRBJ1-5; v_call: TRBV5-4; cdr3_aa: CASSIQGWGQPQHF
cdr3_length: 14; clone_size: -; j_call: TRBJ1-2; v_call: TRBV5-5; cdr3_aa: CASSLGGRDAGYTF
cdr3_length: 16; clone_size: -; j_call: TRBJ1-5; v_call: TRBV2; cdr3_aa: CASSDPRGGPNQPQHF